This TCR beta chain was recorded in a study of blood T cells in healthy people across ages (dated by TCRdb to the mid-2010s). Broadly, across the study: In model experiments, template switching captured roughly one uniquely barcoded TCR beta cDNA molecule for every two T cells. Donors were grouped into four age groups: young (average approximately 15 years), middle-aged (about 38), aged (around 60) and long-lived (approximately 82). To avoid experimental bias, donors of different ages were randomly spread across the sequencing lanes. The study analyzed two additional independent replicas of 1 million unique cDNA reads from the same blood draw for two donors, one aged 18 to 29 and one aged 80 or older. Age-related changes in TCR beta repertoire diversity were measured in the study by deep sequencing normalized with unique cDNA molecular identifiers. Findings and caveats that apply to the study as a whole: Because profiling used bulk unsorted PBMCs, naive and antigen-experienced compartments could not be compared conclusively. Estimates of total diversity based on one million sequenced T cells were regarded as lower bounds and as underestimates. Because donor CMV infection status was unknown, age-related changes in expanded clonotypes were potentially confounded. The long-lived group showed more naive CD4+ T cells, fewer expanded clones and increased TCR diversity than the aged group, suggesting age selection. As age increased, observed TCR beta diversity per million T cells dropped in a roughly linear way, and a significant reduction was already evident by age 40. Observed TCR beta diversity correlated strongly with the percentage of naive T cells measured by flow cytometry.

Systemically healthy Caucasian individuals from Russia, over 30 in total and aged 6 to 90 years, were included as donors. Each donor gave 9 to 10 milliliters of peripheral blood, collected into EDTA-treated Vacutainer tubes. Ficoll-Paque density-gradient centrifugation was used to isolate PBMCs, with at least 6 million obtained per sample. Trizol reagent was used to extract total RNA from PBMCs, with at least 5 micrograms per sample. Naive CD45RAhigh/CD27high T cell percentages were measured by flow cytometry on a PBMC aliquot from every donor. Library generation was performed with 5' RACE. The sequencer was an Illumina HiSeq 2500. A second PCR of roughly 6 to 11 cycles was run with a J-beta primer mix and a sample-barcoded 5' primer. Each TCR beta cDNA molecule received a unique molecular identifier from a template-switch 5' adaptor carrying 12 random nucleotides. Each sample yielded at least 2.5 million CDR3-containing paired-end reads. All of the RNA was converted into first-strand cDNA using the Mint cDNA synthesis kit, with a TRBC-specific oligonucleotide serving as the primer. Following uracil-DNA glycosylase treatment, all cDNA underwent a first 18-cycle PCR with the universal primers M1SS and BC2_uni_R. Turning to the authors' computational methods: Normalization of each sample was performed by random selection of 1 million high-quality reads, each carrying a distinct molecular identifier. Instead of being binned into consensus sequences, reads with shared molecular identifiers were discarded. CDR3 identification, clonotype clustering and error correction used MiTCR with a Q25 quality threshold and the strictest error-elimination algorithm. A nonparametric unseen species model using Euler transformation provided a lower-bound estimate of total TCR beta diversity. Starting from the raw public reads, TCRdb applied fastp trimming at Q25, assembled clones with MiXCR and retained in-frame beta chains. Here each entry gathers all rows of one CDR3 protein and keeps the most common genes and DNA. These V and J calls derive from TCRdb rather than the authors' analysis. The sample table records some 750,000 distinct CDR3 sequences; 22% of these occur just once. The top ten clones comprise about 22% of the sample.

Note on this clonotype: What this receptor recognizes is not known. At one end the junction does not follow the germline gene, possibly because of a read error.

This receptor was taken from a man between 65 and 85 years old in good health. Material for sequencing was blood.

The nucleotide sequence is given as TGTGCCGGCAGCCAGGGACAGCCCTTACACTATGGCTACACCTTC. This is translated as CAGSQGQPLHYGYTF. The chain was built from TRBV3-1 and TRBJ1-2, with 7 central nucleotides matching TRBD1. Reading from cysteine to phenylalanine, the CDR3 counts 15 amino acids. The read is trimmed to its CDR3 DNA, 45 bases read in frame from base 1. The germline V gene (reference sequence) provides CDR1 LGHDT and CDR2 YNNKEL.